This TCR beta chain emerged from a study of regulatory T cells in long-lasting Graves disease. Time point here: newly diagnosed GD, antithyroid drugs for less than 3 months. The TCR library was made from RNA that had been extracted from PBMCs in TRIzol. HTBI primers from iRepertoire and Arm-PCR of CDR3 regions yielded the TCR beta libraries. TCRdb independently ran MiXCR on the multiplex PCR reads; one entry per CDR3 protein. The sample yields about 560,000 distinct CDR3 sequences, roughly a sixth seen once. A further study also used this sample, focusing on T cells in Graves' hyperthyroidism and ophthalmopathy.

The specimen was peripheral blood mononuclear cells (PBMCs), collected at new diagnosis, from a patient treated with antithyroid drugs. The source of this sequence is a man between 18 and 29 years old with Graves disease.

CDR3 bases: TGCGCCAGCAGCTTTAGTGGGGACACAGATACGCAGTATTTT. Protein product: CASSFSGDTDTQYF. The chain is built from TRBV5-1 and TRBJ2-3, with D hard to call. Germline V gene lookup returns CDR1 SGHRS and CDR2 YFSETQ. V was shortened by 2 bases and J by 2 bases, with 9 bases between the two germline ends. The CDR3 consists of 14 residues.